This T cell receptor beta chain stems from a study of cytomegalovirus exposure and HLA in healthy donors. Findings and limits, study-wide: Most TCR beta V segments were productive about 87% or about 30% of the time in an earlier analysis. Most observed TCR sequences were rare, whereas some public TCRs were detected in many donors.

This clone was seen a few times. What it binds is unknown. The CDR3 runs to 14 residues. Germline V CDR1 and CDR2: LNHDA, SQIVND (reference sequence). After removal of 6 bases from V and 4 bases from J, the junction contained 7 bases not matched to a gene. It was with 60 Vbeta and 13 Jbeta primers that the PCR ran. Assay: immunoSEQ multiplex PCR; the TCRdb copy retains only in-frame clones and omits some. The top ten hold roughly 6.8% of the sample, which has 85,000 to 95,000 clones, about 60% seen once. Sequencing was performed on PBMCs. This clonotype was sampled from a woman between 25 and 40 years old in good health and CMV-seronegative. The chain is built from TRBV19 and TRBJ1-1, with 8 positions matching TRBD1. This chain's CDR3 is CASSPGQGSTEAFF. DNA for the CDR3: TGTGCCAGTAGCCCAGGACAGGGATCCACTGAAGCTTTCTTT. The variable domain in full, with the rest retrieved from reference TRBV19 and TRBJ1-1, is DGGITQSPKYLFRKEGQNVTLSCEQNLNHDAMYWYRQDPGQGLRLIYYSQIVNDFQKGDIAEGYSVSREKKESFPLTVTSAQKNPTAFYLCASSPGQGSTEAFFGQGTRLTVV.